This T cell receptor (beta chain) comes out of a study of regulatory T cells in long-lasting Graves disease. Construction of the TCR beta libraries employed iRepertoire HTBI primers in conjunction with Arm-PCR of CDR3 regions. The authors' processing: Throughout the samples, researchers identified fewer than 80 TRBV and approximately 13 TRBJ segments. A single record per CDR3 protein comes from TCRdb applying MiXCR to the multiplex PCR reads. V and J calls and clone size were set by TCRdb, not the authors. The repertoire holds 600,000 to 800,000 distinct CDR3 sequences, with 25% to 35% as singletons. Time point reported: persistent/refractory GD, antithyroid drugs over 5 years with positive TRAb. Extracted PBMC RNA gave rise to the TCR library. Sequences were derived from peripheral blood mononuclear cells (PBMCs), sampled when the disease was refractory, from a patient treated with antithyroid drugs. This sequence was found in a female donor with Graves disease.

CDR3 nucleotides: TGTGCCAGCAGCCCAAACCGACCAGGGGGGCCCACTGAAGCTTTCTTT. Amino acids: CASSPNRPGGPTEAFF. The chain has TRBV3-1 and TRBJ1-1, with 7 bases that match TRBD1. The V and J ends lost 4 bases and 4 bases, in that order; junction bases with no gene match: 12. The V gene's germline CDR1 is LGHDT and CDR2 YNNKEL (reference sequence). CDR3 length: 16 residues.